These 8 T cell receptor beta chains were sequenced from one sample in a study of blood T cell repertoires in COVID-19. Using immunoSEQ multiplex PCR, the repertoire was profiled, and TCRdb retains in-frame clones only, with some absent. The table has 250,000 to 350,000 clones, 70% to 85% seen once. Sequencing was performed on peripheral blood. The receptors originated from a human donor with COVID-19, enrolled during active disease. The donor label of this sample is uncertain.

This chain joins TRBV25-1 and TRBJ2-3; 10 bases align to TRBD2. Unmatched junction bases numbered 3, after V lost 2 bases and J lost 1 base. The CDR3 has 16 amino acids. Germline V gene sequence: CDR1 MGHDK, CDR2 SYGVNS. This chain's CDR3 is CASSESGRGGTDTQYF. The DNA of the CDR3 is TGTGCCAGCAGTGAAAGCGGGAGGGGGGGCACAGATACGCAGTATTTT.

This chain uses TRBV27 with TRBJ2-7; the D gene is possibly TRBD2 (5 bases). There are 16 residues in the CDR3. The ends were cut back, 1 base at V and 3 bases at J, with 16 bases in the middle. Germline V gene data show CDR1 as MNHEY and CDR2 as SMNVEV (reference sequence). CDR3 nucleotide sequence: TGTGCCAGCAGTTTATTTTTCCCCGGGATGGGCTACGAGCAGTACTTC. Translated, it gives CASSLFFPGMGYEQYF.

The chain links TRBV5-1 to TRBJ1-1; D possibly corresponds to TRBD1 (6 bases). The CDR3 spans 14 residues. CDR1 is SGHRS and CDR2 is YFSETQ in the germline V gene. Trimming shortened V by 4 bases and J by 0 bases, and 10 bases separated the two germline ends. The CDR3 DNA reads as TGCGCCAGCAGCAGGGGGTTGCTGAACACTGAAGCTTTCTTT. Translated, it gives CASSRGLLNTEAFF.

V usage is TRBV7-9 and J usage is TRBJ2-3; TRBD2 agrees at 9 bases. This CDR3 is built from 16 residues. V shed 1 base, J shed 4 bases, and the junction held 6 bases outside the gene matches. Germline V CDR1 and CDR2: SEHNR, FQNEAQ (reference sequence). For the CDR3, the DNA is TGTGCCAGCAGCTTAGTAGCGGGAGCCGGGGCAGATACGCAGTATTTT. This encodes CASSLVAGAGADTQYF.

This clone was picked up a small number of times. The genes are TRBV19 and TRBJ1-4; 7 nucleotides agree with TRBD1. CDR1 and CDR2 from the germline V gene are LNHDA and SQIVND (reference sequence). The V and J ends lost 7 bases and 0 bases, in that order; junction bases with no gene match: 8. This CDR3 comprises 16 residues. The CDR3 loop is CASKGTAFATNEKLFF. The DNA of the CDR3 is TGTGCCAGTAAAGGGACAGCTTTCGCAACTAATGAAAAACTGTTTTTT.

The rearrangement joins TRBV19 to TRBJ1-4; 7 nucleotides agree with TRBD1. The J segment lost 4 bases and the V segment lost 6 bases, leaving 5 bases of the junction unmatched. CDR3 size: 14 residues. CDR1 is LNHDA and CDR2 is SQIVND in the germline V gene (reference sequence). The CDR3 sequence: CASSGRDSNEKLFF. CDR3 DNA sequence: TGTGCCAGTAGCGGCCGGGACAGTAATGAAAAACTGTTTTTT.

The chain employs TRBV6-4 and TRBJ2-3, with a weak D call TRBD2 (6 bases). Per the germline V gene, CDR1 is MRHNA and CDR2 is SNTAGT. This CDR3 is built from 15 residues. V was cut by 0 bases and J by 5 bases, with 12 bases left in between. The CDR3 DNA follows: TGTGCCAGCAGTGACTCCCGTCTCGGGGGAGATACGCAGTATTTT. It specifies CASSDSRLGGDTQYF.

In this sample, this clone turned up once. The CDR3 region has the DNA TGTGCCACCCGCGGGGGAGACTCTGGAAACACCATATATTTT. Residues: CATRGGDSGNTIYF. The chain links TRBV27 to TRBJ1-3; a weak D match, TRBD1 (5 bases). This CDR3 is 14 amino acids long. V was shortened by 10 bases and J by 0 bases, with 13 bases between the two germline ends. CDR1 MNHEY and CDR2 SMNVEV come from the germline V gene (reference sequence).